In this sample, the clone carrying this T cell receptor beta chain turned up once. V was trimmed by 2 bases and J by 0 bases, leaving 16 bases between them. The CDR3 has 17 residues. Germline CDR1 and CDR2: MNHEY and SMNVEV (reference sequence). The sample is drawn from a study of blood T cell repertoires in COVID-19. Study-level background: The United States, Italy and Spain supplied acute and convalescent COVID-19 samples. The analysed material was cDNA or gDNA that came from T cells, B-cell-depleted T cells, or PBMCs.

Original analysis: Amplification of reference gene primers was used by the study to estimate nucleated cell counts. Libraries were prepared by immunoSEQ multiplex PCR; TCRdb keeps only in-frame clonotypes and omits some of them. That table is the source of V, J and clone size, and D and trimming were worked out from the DNA. This table holds around 330,000 clones, approximately 88% found once. The receptor was derived from a woman between 45 and 65 years old with active or convalescent COVID-19. Sequenced: peripheral blood. The rearrangement uses TRBV27 and TRBJ1-2; no definite D call. CDR3 loop: CASSLDGRTPANYGYTF. Here the CDR3 DNA reads TGTGCCAGCAGTTTAGATGGTCGGACTCCCGCTAACTATGGCTACACCTTC.